Shown below are 32 T cell receptor beta chains from a single sample sequenced in a study of CD8 T cells in ankylosing spondylitis. Study outcomes and limitations: Seemingly characteristic of ankylosing spondylitis blood was a TCR beta motif consisting of about 8 highly homologous variants.

TCRdb used MiXCR to reprocess the 5' RACE reads, holding one entry per CDR3 protein. The sample carries under 550,000 distinct CDR3 sequences, around 26% recorded once. The antigens of these receptors remain unknown. Sequenced sample: blood, either unsorted or a sorted T cell fraction (not recorded which). The receptors originated from a male donor with ankylosing spondylitis.

This clonotype has only a few counts. The rearrangement uses TRBV12-3 or TRBV12-4 and TRBJ1-2; the D is unclear. This CDR3 is built from 14 residues. V was shortened by 2 bases and J by 4 bases, with 11 bases between the two germline ends. CDR3 bases: TGTGCCAGCAGTTTAATCGAACAGTCCTATGGCTACACCTTC. Amino acid sequence: CASSLIEQSYGYTF.

This clonotype was recorded a few times. The rearrangement uses TRBV11-3 and TRBJ2-5; D possibly corresponds to TRBD2 (6 bases). The V gene's germline CDR1 is SGHNT and CDR2 YENEEA. V gave up 2 bases and J gave up 2 bases, with 15 bases separating them. The CDR3 covers 16 residues. The CDR3 DNA is TGTGCCAGCAGCTTACGGAGCGGGCCCCTACAAGAGACCCAGTACTTC. Translating it yields CASSLRSGPLQETQYF.

This clonotype has a handful of counts. The chain combines TRBV7-2 with TRBJ2-1; weak D call: TRBD1 (6 bases). CDR1 is SGHTA, CDR2 FQGNSA, per germline. The V end was cut by 4 bases, the J end by 4 bases, with 8 bases between. The CDR3 runs to 13 residues. The DNA of the CDR3 is TGTGCCAGCAGCTACGACAGGTACAATGAGCAGTTCTTC. This translates into CASSYDRYNEQFF.

The rearrangement uses TRBV5-1 and TRBJ2-1; 12 bases fit TRBD1. J gave up 4 bases and V 4 bases, and 6 bases lay outside the gene matches. This CDR3 has 16 amino acids. Germline V gene data show CDR1 as SGHRS and CDR2 as YFSETQ. CDR3: CASSGGTGGFYNEQFF. CDR3 in DNA: TGCGCCAGCAGCGGCGGGACAGGGGGCTTTTACAATGAGCAGTTCTTC.

This clonotype was recorded a few times. The chain employs TRBV5-6 and TRBJ2-1; no firm D call. CDR1 and CDR2 from the germline V gene are SGHDT and YYEEEE. The CDR3 has 13 residues. The V end lost 4 bases, the J end lost 7 bases, and 12 bases lay between the germline ends. The CDR3 DNA reads as TGTGCCAGCAGCCTAGGACGGAGAAATGAGCAGTTCTTC. It specifies CASSLGRRNEQFF.

This clonotype was seen once. The rearrangement uses TRBV20-1 and TRBJ1-5; 7 positions agree with TRBD1. V dropped 0 bases and J dropped 6; count of bases not matched to a gene: 8. CDR3 length: 15 residues. Germline lookup yields CDR1 DFQATT and CDR2 SNEGSKA (reference sequence). CDR3: CSARDTRGIFQPQHF. CDR3 nucleotide sequence: TGCAGTGCTAGAGATACCAGGGGGATTTTTCAGCCCCAGCATTTT.

This sequence joins TRBV7-9 and TRBJ2-7; D is possibly TRBD2 (5 bases). Germline assignment: CDR1 SEHNR and CDR2 FQNEAQ (reference sequence). With 5 bases removed from V and 7 bases from J, the gap between germline ends came to 15 bases. The CDR3 runs to 13 residues. CDR3 coding DNA: TGTGCCAGCAGCGTCCTTCGCCCGGGAGAGCAGTACTTC. Protein: CASSVLRPGEQYF.

Notes on this clonotype: At one of its ends the junction is not consistent with the germline gene, which may arise from a read error. The chain is built from TRBV12-3 or TRBV12-4 and TRBJ2-5; TRBD1 matches at 8 bases. The CDR3 spans 14 residues. CDR3: CDSSSTGVRETQYF. The CDR3 bases are TGTGACAGCAGTTCGACAGGGGTTAGGGAGACCCAGTACTTC.

This clonotype showed up just a few times. The chain links TRBV7-2 to TRBJ2-7; 8 positions agree with TRBD2. The CDR3 totals 17 residues. The germline CDR1 and CDR2 sequences are SGHTA and FQGNSA. V was clipped by 7 bases and J by 0 bases; unmatched bases: 14. The CDR3 nucleotides are TGTGCCAGCACCCTAGCAAAGCGGGAGAAAAACTCCTACGAGCAGTACGTC. This encodes CASTLAKREKNSYEQYV.

The rearrangement uses TRBV6-1 and TRBJ2-3, with 7 bases that match TRBD1. CDR3 length equals 14 residues. In germline, CDR1 is MNHNS, CDR2 SASEGT. Unmatched junction bases numbered 4, after V lost 4 bases and J lost 3 bases. As DNA, the CDR3 is TGTGCCAGCAGTGCCGGGACAGAGACAGATACGCAGTATTTT. Protein: CASSAGTETDTQYF.

The genes are TRBV19 and TRBJ2-3, with 8 bases that match TRBD1. V shed 8 bases, J shed 0 bases, and the junction held 7 bases outside the gene matches. CDR1 and CDR2 from the germline V gene are LNHDA and SQIVND (reference sequence). The CDR3 is made up of 15 amino acids. Written as DNA, the CDR3 is TGTGCCAGTGGTTCAGGGGGCGGGAGCACAGATACGCAGTATTTT. Its translation: CASGSGGGSTDTQYF.

V usage is TRBV5-1 and J usage is TRBJ2-7; the D gene could be TRBD1 or TRBD2 (5 bases each). This CDR3 has 15 residues. Germline V gene sequence: CDR1 SGHRS, CDR2 YFSETQ. V was cut by 0 bases and J by 3 bases, with 13 bases left in between. The DNA for the CDR3 is TGCGCCAGCAGCTTGGGGGGGACCGTCGTCTACGAGCAGTACTTC. Translating it yields CASSLGGTVVYEQYF.

The genes are TRBV15 and TRBJ2-1, with 10 bases fitting TRBD2. This CDR3 contains 15 residues. With V trimmed by 3 bases and J by 2 bases, 1 base remained unmatched. Germline V gene sequence: CDR1 LNHNV, CDR2 YYDKDF (reference sequence). For the CDR3, the DNA is TGTGCCACCAGCAGTCTAGCGGGAGCCTACAATGAGCAGTTCTTC. It translates to CATSSLAGAYNEQFF.

The V gene is TRBV7-2, the J gene TRBJ2-5, with D unresolved. Germline values: CDR1 SGHTA, CDR2 FQGNSA. V shed 2 bases and J shed 0 bases, with 7 bases lying between them. The CDR3 is 14 residues long. The DNA for the CDR3 is TGTGCCAGCAGCTTAACAATGTACCAAGAGACCCAGTACTTC. Its protein product is CASSLTMYQETQYF.

The chain carries TRBV5-1 and TRBJ1-2, with a possible D match to TRBD1 (6 bases). Trimming removed 4 bases from V and 10 bases from J, with 17 bases in between. The CDR3 is 13 residues long. The V gene's germline CDR1 is SGHRS and CDR2 YFSETQ. The CDR3 region is CASSQTAQGIYTF. In nucleotides, the CDR3 is TGCGCCAGCAGCCAAACGGCCCAGGGGATCTACACCTTC.

This sequence joins TRBV20-1 and TRBJ1-5; 9 bases are shared with TRBD1. The CDR3 extends over 15 amino acids. Germline CDR1 and CDR2: DFQATT and SNEGSKA (reference sequence). With V trimmed by 3 bases and J by 3 bases, 6 bases remained unmatched. The DNA of the CDR3 is TGCAGTGCTAGCCGCCGGGACAGGGACAATCAGCCCCAGCATTTT. It yields the protein CSASRRDRDNQPQHF.

The V call is TRBV2, the J call TRBJ2-1; tentatively, D is TRBD1 or TRBD2 (5 bases each). The CDR3 totals 13 residues. Trimming removed 8 bases from V and 6 bases from J, with 14 bases in between. Germline V lookup: CDR1 SNHLY, CDR2 FYNNEI. CDR3 nucleotides: TGTGCCAGCGGGACGGCGACTTTCAATGAGCAGTTCTTC. It specifies CASGTATFNEQFF.

The rearrangement uses TRBV20-1 and TRBJ2-3, with a weak D call TRBD2 (6 bases). Germline-derived CDR1 and CDR2 are DFQATT and SNEGSKA (reference sequence). The CDR3 sequence is 12 residues long. CDR3 sequence reads: CRGGSSTDTQYF. The CDR3 region has the DNA TGCAGGGGGGGATCTAGCACAGATACGCAGTATTTT.

The V call is TRBV11-3, the J call TRBJ2-1, with TRBD1 matching over 10 bases. CDR3 length equals 14 residues. Germline trimming cut 7 bases from V and 9 bases from J; bases unmatched to any gene: 9. The germline V gene encodes CDR1 SGHNT and CDR2 YENEEA. As DNA, the CDR3 is TGTGCCAGCACGGGACAGGGGACATTAGGTGAGCAGTTCTTC. Translation gives CASTGQGTLGEQFF. Variable domain in full (rest from reference TRBV11-3 and TRBJ2-1): EAGVVQSPRYKIIEKKQPVAFWCNPISGHNTLYWYLQNLGQGPELLIRYENEEAVDDSQLPKDRFSAERLKGVDSTLKIQPAELGDSAVYLCASTGQGTLGEQFFGPGTRLTVL.

This clonotype was counted a few times. This may arise from a read error, as a much more abundant clone is one base away. The chain links TRBV3-1 to TRBJ2-1; D is undetermined. From germline, CDR1 is LGHDT and CDR2 YNNKEL (reference sequence). The CDR3 is 12 amino acids. Trimming removed 1 base from V and 10 bases from J, with 8 bases in between. The CDR3 sequence is CASSQVGHEQFF. The CDR3 coding sequence is TGTGCCAGCAGCCAAGTGGGCCACGAGCAGTTCTTC.

There are a few counts of this clonotype. The gene calls are TRBV29-1 and TRBJ2-5; either TRBD1 or TRBD2 may supply D (5 bases each). The V end lost 1 base, the J end lost 5 bases, and 11 bases lay between the germline ends. The CDR3 is made up of 13 amino acids. Germline loops: CDR1 SQVTM, CDR2 ANQGSEA. The CDR3 DNA reads TGCAGCGTTGAAGGGGGACGGTTCGAGACCCAGTACTTC. Translating it yields CSVEGGRFETQYF.

The chain recombines TRBV21-1 with TRBJ2-2; TRBD2 is the table's D call, not checked against the DNA. TRBV21-1 is a listed pseudogene. This CDR3 has 21 amino acids. The CDR3 coding sequence is TGTGCCAGCAGCAGGACCCCCCAAGAGGCTAGCGGGAGGCCCTACACCGGGGAGCTGTTTTTT. Translation gives CASSRTPQEASGRPYTGELFF.

The rearrangement uses TRBV20-1 and TRBJ2-1; possible D gene TRBD1, 6 bases. CDR1 and CDR2 from the germline V gene are DFQATT and SNEGSKA (reference sequence). The CDR3 loop spans 17 amino acids. The germline V and J ends were trimmed by 3 bases and 0 bases, with 18 bases remaining between them. CDR3 in DNA: TGCAGTGCTAGGCCCCGGCGGGCACAGGGCTCCTACAATGAGCAGTTCTTC. Its protein is CSARPRRAQGSYNEQFF.

The CDR3 reads CASSQDISEGTDTQYF. The CDR3 region has the DNA TGTGCCAGCAGCCAAGATATCAGCGAGGGCACAGATACGCAGTATTTT. The V and J genes are TRBV3-1 and TRBJ2-3; D remains ambiguous. Germline V gene lookup returns CDR1 LGHDT and CDR2 YNNKEL (reference sequence). The CDR3 runs 16 residues. With 0 bases removed from V and 1 base from J, the gap between germline ends came to 11 bases.

The chain couples TRBV19 to TRBJ2-1; possibly TRBD2 for D (5 bases). Germline V CDR1 and CDR2: LNHDA, SQIVND (reference sequence). CDR3 length: 14 amino acids. The germline V and J ends were trimmed by 3 bases and 9 bases, with 15 bases remaining between them. Written as DNA, the CDR3 is TGTGCCAGTAGTATCCTACTAGACGCCGCTGAGCAGTTCTTC. Protein: CASSILLDAAEQFF.

This clonotype was observed a handful of times. This sequence joins TRBV19 and TRBJ2-3, with 10 nucleotides matching TRBD2. V lost 8 bases to trimming and J lost 3 bases; unmatched junction nucleotides: 17. The CDR3 is made up of 18 amino acids. From germline, CDR1 is LNHDA and CDR2 SQIVND (reference sequence). The chain's CDR3 is CASFPRLAGEGGTDTQYF. The CDR3, as DNA: TGTGCCAGTTTCCCGCGGCTAGCGGGAGAAGGTGGGACAGATACGCAGTATTTT.

The V gene is TRBV27, the J gene TRBJ2-1; D is undetermined. Germline CDR1 reads MNHEY; CDR2 reads SMNVEV (reference sequence). V shed 5 bases and J shed 2 bases, with 10 bases lying between them. The CDR3 loop spans 14 amino acids. CDR3: CASSPQWTYNEQFF. The CDR3 nucleotides are TGTGCCAGCAGTCCCCAGTGGACCTACAATGAGCAGTTCTTC.

The chain has TRBV24-1 and TRBJ1-5; 8 bases match TRBD1. V was clipped by 7 bases and J by 0 bases; unmatched bases: 7. The CDR3 runs 16 residues. Germline V gives CDR1 KGHDR, CDR2 SFDVKD. DNA for the CDR3: TGTGCCACCAGCCATAGGGGACAGGATAGCAATCAGCCCCAGCATTTT. It is translated as CATSHRGQDSNQPQHF.

This clonotype was seen repeatedly, ten times or more. This chain links TRBV5-1 with TRBJ1-4; D possibly corresponds to TRBD1 (6 bases). The V gene's germline CDR1 is SGHRS and CDR2 YFSETQ. The CDR3 has 15 residues. V gave up 0 bases and J gave up 8 bases, with 14 bases separating them. The CDR3 DNA reads TGCGCCAGCAGCTTGGTTGGACAGTCCGGCGAAAAACTGTTTTTT. It yields the protein CASSLVGQSGEKLFF.

The table lists this clonotype with a few counts. The gene calls are TRBV10-3 and TRBJ1-5; weak D call: TRBD1 (6 bases). The CDR3 has 16 amino acids. Trimming stripped 0 bases from V and 4 bases from J, with 13 bases between. Germline CDR1 reads ENHRY; CDR2 reads SYGVKD. The CDR3 sequence: CAISESRQGQNQPQHF. The DNA for the CDR3 is TGTGCCATCAGTGAGTCTAGGCAGGGGCAGAATCAGCCCCAGCATTTT.

The chain combines TRBV7-8 with TRBJ2-2; D perhaps matches TRBD2 (6 bases). Between the trimmed V and J ends, which lost 2 bases and 0 bases, there was a span of 10 bases. CDR1 is SGHVS and CDR2 is FQNEAQ in the germline V gene. This CDR3 comprises 16 residues. The CDR3 spells CASSLRAGANTGELFF. The CDR3 DNA follows: TGTGCCAGCAGCTTACGAGCGGGTGCGAACACCGGGGAGCTGTTTTTT.

This sequence joins TRBV24-1 and TRBJ2-7; D is uncertain. Looked up from germline, CDR1 is KGHDR and CDR2 is SFDVKD. V lost 1 base and J lost 3, with 9 bases in between. CDR3 length equals 14 residues. The CDR3 DNA reads as TGTGCCACCAGTGATTTACAGAACTACTACGAGCAGTACTTC. Protein: CATSDLQNYYEQYF.